This is a list of T cell receptor beta chains from one sample in a study of CD8 T cells in ankylosing spondylitis. TCRdb re-analysed the 5' RACE reads in MiXCR, keeping a single row per CDR3 protein. The top ten clones hold roughly 3% of a sample with roughly 120,000 distinct CDR3 sequences, roughly an eighth of them seen once. Source material: blood, either unsorted or a sorted T cell fraction (not recorded which). These receptors were taken from a female donor with ankylosing spondylitis or in good health (not recorded which). The CDR3 runs from the conserved cysteine through the conserved F or W. Clone size is stated in some rows and not others, as once, few, many or a class when expanded.

>few|TRBV12-3/TRBV12-4
CASSFGTSDSYEQYF
>few|TRBV5-5
CASSLEGARAGELFF
>.|TRBV5-6
CASSKTGGTETQYF
>many|TRBV20-1
CSATGYRLFF
>many|TRBV3-1
CASSQDQAGEAFF
>many|TRBV12-3/TRBV12-4
CASSLKLGSTSGGRADTQYF
>many|TRBV7-9
CASSIGAEETQYF
>.|TRBV5-1
CASSLAGSSSGNTIYF
>.|TRBV19
CASGGAGDEQFF
>many|TRBV20-1
CSATPYNLRGPGKAFF
>.|TRBV20-1
CSARPWDGYTF
>.|TRBV28
CASSLEGSRANVLTF
>many|TRBV10-3
CAISGTSGSQEFF
>many|TRBV20-1
CSAVSANSPLHF
>many|TRBV15
CATSRDLRLGDNEQFF
>.|TRBV10-3
CAISESTGQGRQETQYF
>.|TRBV28
CASRQGGGGRELFF
>many|TRBV12-3/TRBV12-4
CASSLGGRGYGYTF
>.|TRBV24-1
CATSDSGLAGVTGELFF
>many|TRBV5-1
CASSLQTSNTEAFF
>few|TRBV29-1
CSVELAGKTGELFF
>few|TRBV28
CASMIMNTEAFF
>.|TRBV2
CASRGLSNIGELFF
>.|TRBV7-2
CASSAPRKFYEQYF
>many|TRBV29-1
CSVEGPGAAYGYTF
>many|TRBV5-1
CASSTDGLTNEKLFF
>many|TRBV10-3
CAIRGLPDTQYF
>many|TRBV5-5
CASSSNPVTVNNEQFF
>.|TRBV20-1
CSARGQPIWGRNNNGYTF
>many|TRBV5-1
CASSVDPYGGFHTEAFF